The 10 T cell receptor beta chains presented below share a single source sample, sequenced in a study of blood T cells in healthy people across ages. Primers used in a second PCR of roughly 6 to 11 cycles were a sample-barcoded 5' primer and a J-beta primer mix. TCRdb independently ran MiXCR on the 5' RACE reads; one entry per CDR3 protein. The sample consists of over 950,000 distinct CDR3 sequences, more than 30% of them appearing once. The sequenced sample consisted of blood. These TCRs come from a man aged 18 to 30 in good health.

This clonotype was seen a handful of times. In DNA form, the CDR3 reads TGTGCCAGCAGCGACACTACCGGGCGGTACTTC. It encodes CASSDTTGRYF. The chain is built from TRBV12-3 or TRBV12-4 and TRBJ2-7; D is ambiguous. Trimming shortened V by 6 bases and J by 12 bases, and 15 bases separated the two germline ends. This CDR3 has 11 amino acids.

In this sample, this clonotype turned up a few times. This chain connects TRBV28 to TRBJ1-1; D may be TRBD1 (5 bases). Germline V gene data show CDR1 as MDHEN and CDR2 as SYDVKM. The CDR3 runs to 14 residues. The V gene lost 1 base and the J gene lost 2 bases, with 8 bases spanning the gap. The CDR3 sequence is CASSLFRANTEAFF. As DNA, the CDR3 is TGTGCCAGCAGTTTATTCAGGGCTAACACTGAAGCTTTCTTT.

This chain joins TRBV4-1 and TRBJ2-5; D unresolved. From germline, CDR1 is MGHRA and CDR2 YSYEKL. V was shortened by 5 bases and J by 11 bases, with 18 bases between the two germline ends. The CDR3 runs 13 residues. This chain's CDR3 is CASSGISYNEQYF. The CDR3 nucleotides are TGCGCCAGCAGCGGCATCTCGTACAATGAGCAGTACTTC.

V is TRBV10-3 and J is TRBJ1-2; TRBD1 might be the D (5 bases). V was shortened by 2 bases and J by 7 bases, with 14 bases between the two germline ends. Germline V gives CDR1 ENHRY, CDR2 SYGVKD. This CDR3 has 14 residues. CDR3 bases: TGTGCCATCAGTGAGCCGGGACGGGCCTGTGGCTACACCTTC. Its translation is CAISEPGRACGYTF.

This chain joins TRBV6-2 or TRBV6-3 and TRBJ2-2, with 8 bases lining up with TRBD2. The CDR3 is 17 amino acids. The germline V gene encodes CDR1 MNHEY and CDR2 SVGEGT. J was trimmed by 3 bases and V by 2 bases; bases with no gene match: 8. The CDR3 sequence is CASSYQIGGAYTGELFF. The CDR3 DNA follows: TGTGCCAGCAGTTACCAAATCGGGGGGGCCTACACCGGGGAGCTGTTTTTT.

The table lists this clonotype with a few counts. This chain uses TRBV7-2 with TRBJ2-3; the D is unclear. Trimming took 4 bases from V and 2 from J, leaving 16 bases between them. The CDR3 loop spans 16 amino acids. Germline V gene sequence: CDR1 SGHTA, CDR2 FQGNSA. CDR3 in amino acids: CASSSQVRTNTDTQYF. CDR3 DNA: TGTGCCAGCAGCTCGCAGGTACGGACGAACACAGATACGCAGTATTTT. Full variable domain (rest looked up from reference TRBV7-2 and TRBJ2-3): GAGVSQSPSNKVTEKGKDVELRCDPISGHTALYWYRQSLGQGLEFLIYFQGNSAPDKSGLPSDRFSAERTGGSVSTLTIQRTQQEDSAVYLCASSSQVRTNTDTQYFGPGTRLTVL.

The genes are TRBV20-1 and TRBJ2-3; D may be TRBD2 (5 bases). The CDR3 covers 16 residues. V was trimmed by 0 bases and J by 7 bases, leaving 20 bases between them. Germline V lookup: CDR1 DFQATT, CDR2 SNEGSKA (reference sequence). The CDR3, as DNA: TGCAGTGCTAGAGATCTCGCACCCGAGGGATGGAATACGCAGTATTTT. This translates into CSARDLAPEGWNTQYF.

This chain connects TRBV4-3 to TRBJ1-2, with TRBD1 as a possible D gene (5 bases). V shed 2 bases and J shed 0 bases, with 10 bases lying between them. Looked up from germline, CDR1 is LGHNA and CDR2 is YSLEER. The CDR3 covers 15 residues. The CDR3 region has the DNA TGCGCCAGCAGCCAAACGGGGGAACCTAACTATGGCTACACCTTC. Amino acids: CASSQTGEPNYGYTF.

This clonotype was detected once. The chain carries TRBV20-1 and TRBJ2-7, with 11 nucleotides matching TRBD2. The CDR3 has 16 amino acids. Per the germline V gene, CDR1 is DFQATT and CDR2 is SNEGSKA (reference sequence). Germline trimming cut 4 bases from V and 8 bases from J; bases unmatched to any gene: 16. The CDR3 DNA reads TGCAGTGCTACCGGACTAGCGGGTGACGCCCGTACGAAGCAGTACTTC. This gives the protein CSATGLAGDARTKQYF.

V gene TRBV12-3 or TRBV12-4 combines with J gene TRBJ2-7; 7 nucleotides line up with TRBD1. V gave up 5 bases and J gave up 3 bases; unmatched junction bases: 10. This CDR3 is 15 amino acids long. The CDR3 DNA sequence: TGTGCCAGCAGTCCATCACCGGGACAGTACTACGAGCAGTACTTC. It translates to CASSPSPGQYYEQYF.